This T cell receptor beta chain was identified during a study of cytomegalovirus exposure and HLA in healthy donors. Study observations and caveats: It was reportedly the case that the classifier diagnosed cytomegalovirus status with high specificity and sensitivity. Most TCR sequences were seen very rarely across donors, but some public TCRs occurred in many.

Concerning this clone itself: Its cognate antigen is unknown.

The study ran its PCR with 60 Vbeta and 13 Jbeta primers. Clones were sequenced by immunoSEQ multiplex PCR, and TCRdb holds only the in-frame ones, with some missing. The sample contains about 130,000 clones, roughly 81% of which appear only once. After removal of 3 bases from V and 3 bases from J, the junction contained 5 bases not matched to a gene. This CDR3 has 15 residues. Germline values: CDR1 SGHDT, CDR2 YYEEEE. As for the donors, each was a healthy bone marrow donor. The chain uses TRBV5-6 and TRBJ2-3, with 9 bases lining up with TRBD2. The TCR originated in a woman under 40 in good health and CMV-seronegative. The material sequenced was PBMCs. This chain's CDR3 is CASSYPTSGTDTQYF. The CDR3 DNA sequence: TGTGCCAGCAGCTACCCGACTAGCGGAACAGATACGCAGTATTTT.